The 9 T cell receptor beta chains presented below share a single source sample, sequenced in a study of beta chain features in type 1 diabetes. Findings and limits, study-wide: Researchers report that Type 1 diabetes patients had moderately but significantly shorter TCRB CDR3s across all four CD4+ subsets.

The authors reverse transcribed all of the isolated RNA, so sequencing captured expressed TCRB transcripts. Repertoires were generated with immunoSEQ multiplex PCR, while TCRdb's copy carries only in-frame clones and drops some. This sample has hundreds of thousands of clones; about 14% occur once, and the top ten carry 0.035% to 0.04%. Antigens of these TCRs are unknown. The material sequenced was naive CD4+ T cells from blood. Receptor source: a man between 18 and 35 years old with type 1 diabetes.

This clone turned up a few times. Other DNA sequences of this sample code for an identical CDR3. The chain has TRBV2 and TRBJ1-5; D ambiguous. The V gene lost 6 bases and the J gene lost 0 bases, with 3 bases spanning the gap. The germline V gene encodes CDR1 SNHLY and CDR2 FYNNEI. The CDR3 spans 12 residues. CDR3 nucleotides: TGTGCCAGCAGGGATAGCAATCAGCCCCAGCATTTT. Translating gives CASRDSNQPQHF.

The chain uses TRBV6-5 and TRBJ2-1, with D maybe TRBD2 (5 bases). This CDR3 comprises 15 residues. The germline V gene has CDR1 MNHEY and CDR2 SVGAGI. Trimming cost V 5 bases and J 0 bases, with 11 bases left between them. The CDR3 spells CASSRSGISYNEQFF. The DNA of the CDR3 is TGTGCCAGCAGTCGGAGCGGTATCTCCTACAATGAGCAGTTCTTC.

The gene calls are TRBV11-3 and TRBJ1-1; D is undetermined. The CDR3 has 13 amino acids. Trimming left V 2 bases short and J 5 bases short, with 9 bases between. CDR1 is SGHNT, CDR2 YENEEA, per germline. CDR3 nucleotides: TGTGCCAGCAGCTTACAGTCGGGGACTGAAGCTTTCTTT. Encoded protein: CASSLQSGTEAFF.

V is TRBV5-1 and J is TRBJ2-7; D is unresolved. The CDR3 sequence is 15 residues long. CDR1 is SGHRS and CDR2 is YFSETQ in the germline V gene. Trimming took 0 bases from V and 0 from J, leaving 10 bases between them. The CDR3, as DNA: TGCGCCAGCAGCTTGGGGGAATTGGTCTCCTACGAGCAGTACTTC. This gives the protein CASSLGELVSYEQYF.

This clone was found a few times. Here the CDR3 reads CASSPQEGEQYF. The CDR3 DNA reads as TGTGCCAGCAGCCCACAAGAAGGAGAGCAGTACTTC. The chain is built from TRBV7-2 and TRBJ2-7; D is unresolved. V gave up 5 bases and J gave up 7 bases, with 12 bases separating them. CDR1 and CDR2 from the germline V gene are SGHTA and FQGNSA. This CDR3 has 12 residues.

This clone was picked up a small number of times. This rearrangement joins TRBV25-1 to TRBJ2-1; TRBD1 matches at 12 bases. V gave up 2 bases and J gave up 8 bases; unmatched junction bases: 7. The CDR3 consists of 16 residues. The V gene's germline CDR1 is MGHDK and CDR2 SYGVNS. The CDR3 here is CASSEPGTGGSYEQFF. CDR3 nucleotide sequence: TGTGCCAGCAGTGAACCTGGGACAGGGGGCAGTTATGAGCAGTTCTTC.

This clone was counted a few times. The chain's CDR3 is CASSQNTGTGSYEQYF. DNA of the CDR3: TGCGCCAGCAGCCAAAACACCGGGACGGGCTCCTACGAGCAGTACTTC. The chain carries TRBV4-1 and TRBJ2-7, with D possibly being TRBD1 or TRBD2 (5 bases each). This CDR3 is 16 amino acids long. Germline V gives CDR1 MGHRA, CDR2 YSYEKL. Deletions cut 2 bases from V and 0 bases from J, with 14 bases between.

This rearrangement joins TRBV5-1 to TRBJ2-4, with TRBD1 matching over 7 bases. The CDR3 runs 15 residues. With V trimmed by 4 bases and J by 5 bases, 9 bases remained unmatched. In germline, CDR1 is SGHRS, CDR2 YFSETQ. The CDR3 sequence is CASSLSDRYQNIQYF. The CDR3 nucleotides are TGCGCCAGCAGCCTGTCGGACAGGTACCAAAACATTCAGTACTTC.

The chain couples TRBV12-2 to TRBJ2-7; the table assigns TRBD2, which was not confirmed against the DNA. TRBV12-2 is classified as a pseudogene. This CDR3 is 16 amino acids long. CDR3 in amino acids: CASRLRSLGGSYEQYF. CDR3 bases: TGTGCAAGTCGCTTAAGGAGCCTCGGCGGCTCCTACGAGCAGTACTTC.